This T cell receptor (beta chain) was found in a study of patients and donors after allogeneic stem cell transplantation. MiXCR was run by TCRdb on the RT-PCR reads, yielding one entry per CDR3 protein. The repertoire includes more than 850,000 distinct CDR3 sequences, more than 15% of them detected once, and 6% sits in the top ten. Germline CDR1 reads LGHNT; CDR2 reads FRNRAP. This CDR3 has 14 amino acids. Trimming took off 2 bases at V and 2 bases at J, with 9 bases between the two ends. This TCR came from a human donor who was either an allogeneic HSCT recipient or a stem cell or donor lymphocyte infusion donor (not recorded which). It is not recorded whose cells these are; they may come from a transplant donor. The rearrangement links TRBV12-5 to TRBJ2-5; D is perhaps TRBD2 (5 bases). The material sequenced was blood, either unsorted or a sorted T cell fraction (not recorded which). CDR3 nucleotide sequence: TGTGCTAGTGGTTTGAGTGGACTTCAAGAGACCCAGTACTTC. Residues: CASGLSGLQETQYF.